These 19 T cell receptor beta chains came from one sample sequenced in a study of T cell clonality in common variable immunodeficiency. Produced via immunoSEQ multiplex PCR; TCRdb's table is partial and in-frame only. The sample presents under 60,000 clones, none singletons. Material: peripheral blood mononuclear cells. All receptors come from a person aged 18 to 75 in good health.

With respect to this clone: Read coverage stops 3 residues before the CDR3 terminus; the germline J gene supplies the remainder. The chain joins TRBV29-1 to TRBJ2-5; D uncertain. There are 11 residues in the CDR3. In germline, CDR1 is SQVTM, CDR2 ANQGSEA. The CDR3 DNA, read in part, is TGCAGCGTCCTAGGCGTGCACACC. It translates to CSVLGVHT. The complete CDR3 protein is CSVLGVHTQYF.

This clone was seen ten or more times. The read terminates 3 residues before the CDR3 end, so the remaining end is supplied by the germline J gene. The chain carries TRBV5-1 and TRBJ2-3; 8 nucleotides align to TRBD2. The CDR3 runs to 18 residues. Looked up from germline, CDR1 is SGHRS and CDR2 is YFSETQ. V lost 0 bases to trimming and J lost 2 bases; unmatched junction nucleotides: 11. The sequenced CDR3 bases are TGCGCCAGCAGCTTGGACGGGCGGGAGGCCCCTGACACAGATACG. Its translation is CASSLDGREAPDTDT. The whole CDR3 sequence reads CASSLDGREAPDTDTQYF.

The table lists this clone with many counts. The sequence runs out 3 residues before the end of the CDR3; the remainder is reconstructed from the germline J gene. The chain employs TRBV29-1 and TRBJ2-7; 7 positions agree with TRBD1. The CDR3 covers 13 residues. CDR1 is SQVTM and CDR2 is ANQGSEA in the germline V gene. V lost 7 bases to trimming and J lost 2 bases; unmatched junction nucleotides: 8. Incomplete CDR3 DNA: TGCAGCGCTGGGGACAGACTCACCTACGAG. Amino acids: CSAGDRLTYE. The full CDR3 protein is CSAGDRLTYEQYF.

The sample holds many counts of this clone. Read data end 3 residues before the CDR3 end; the end is taken from the germline J gene. This chain joins TRBV7-8 and TRBJ2-7, with 9 bases matching TRBD1. Germline CDR1 reads SGHVS; CDR2 reads FQNEAQ. J was trimmed by 2 bases and V by 3 bases; bases with no gene match: 14. This CDR3 contains 18 residues. CDR3 DNA (partial): TGTGCCAGCAGCTTTCTAATAATTCCCGGGACAGGGCCCTACGAG. It encodes CASSFLIIPGTGPYE. The complete CDR3 protein is CASSFLIIPGTGPYEQYF.

There are many counts of this clone. Sequencing ends 3 residues short of the CDR3 end; the germline J gene provides the rest. The rearrangement joins TRBV7-9 to TRBJ2-7; D gene unclear. The ends were cut back, 5 bases at V and 0 bases at J, with 14 bases in the middle. Germline CDR1 is SEHNR and CDR2 is FQNEAQ (reference sequence). CDR3 length equals 15 residues. The CDR3 protein is CASSPPDRASYEQYF. The CDR3 bases that were read are TGTGCCAGCAGCCCCCCTGATCGCGCCTCCTACGAG.

This clone has a count of ten or more. The read gets to within 3 residues of the CDR3 end, and the germline J gene fills in the rest. This chain uses TRBV10-3 with TRBJ2-1, with 9 positions matching TRBD1. CDR3 length: 16 amino acids. The V gene's germline CDR1 is ENHRY and CDR2 SYGVKD. V lost 5 bases, J lost 0 bases, and 5 bases stayed unmatched. CDR3 region: CAISPGQGSSYNEQFF. Partial CDR3 DNA: TGTGCCATCAGTCCGGGACAGGGTAGCTCCTACAATGAG.

Ten or more counts support this clone. Read sequence stops 3 residues before the CDR3 end, and the germline J gene provides the missing end. The chain recombines TRBV10-3 with TRBJ2-3; TRBD2 matches 9 bases. V gave up 4 bases and J gave up 3 bases; unmatched junction bases: 8. This CDR3 region has 16 residues. Germline V gene sequence: CDR1 ENHRY, CDR2 SYGVKD. CDR3 DNA, as far as it was read: TGTGCCATCAGTGCTTCGGTAGCGGGAGAGACAGATACG. As protein: CAISASVAGETDT. The entire CDR3 protein is CAISASVAGETDTQYF.

This clone was seen repeatedly, ten times or more. The CDR3 extends 3 residues past the end of the read, so its final part is completed from the germline J gene. The chain combines TRBV19 with TRBJ1-6; the D gene is possibly TRBD1 (6 bases). The CDR3 is 14 amino acids. V dropped 5 bases and J dropped 7 bases, with 12 bases sitting between them. Germline-derived CDR1 and CDR2 are LNHDA and SQIVND (reference sequence). The sequenced part of the CDR3 DNA is TGTGCCAGTAGTTTCAGGGGTCAGAATTCACCC. Translation: CASSFRGQNSP. In full, the CDR3 reads CASSFRGQNSPLHF.

At least ten counts were recorded for this clone. Germline and junction disagree at one end, which may indicate a read error. The observed sequence ends 3 residues before the CDR3 terminus, with the missing tail filled in from the germline J gene. The J gene is TRBJ2-2, the V gene TRBV29-1, with a tentative D call TRBD1 (5 bases). CDR1 SQVTM and CDR2 ANQGSEA come from the germline V gene. The length of the CDR3 is 14 residues. CDR3 DNA, as far as it was read: TGCAGCTTCAGGACACGGAGTAACACCGGAGAG. Encoded protein: CSFRTRSNTGE. The whole CDR3 sequence is CSFRTRSNTGELFF.

This clone was seen more than once but under ten times. The missing CDR3 end, 3 residues past where the read stops, is filled in from the germline J gene. The chain is built from TRBV20-1 and TRBJ2-5; TRBD1 agrees at 8 bases. The germline V gene encodes CDR1 DFQATT and CDR2 SNEGSKA (reference sequence). The J segment lost 4 bases and the V segment lost 4 bases, leaving 11 bases of the junction unmatched. This CDR3 comprises 15 residues. Here the CDR3 reads CSANQDRGYRETQYF. The DNA read from the CDR3 is TGCAGTGCTAATCAAGACAGGGGATACCGAGAGACC.

This clone was observed a few times. Coverage ceases 3 residues before the CDR3 finishes, and the germline J gene fills in the end. The chain combines TRBV7-9 with TRBJ1-2; D ambiguous. With 1 base removed from V and 2 bases from J, the gap between germline ends came to 11 bases. CDR1 and CDR2 from the germline V gene are SEHNR and FQNEAQ (reference sequence). The CDR3 runs to 15 residues. This chain's CDR3 is CASSLERGTNYGYTF. CDR3 bases read: TGTGCCAGCAGCTTAGAACGGGGTACGAACTATGGC.

This clone was recorded a few times. The sequence runs out 3 residues before the end of the CDR3; the remainder is reconstructed from the germline J gene. The chain has TRBV6-1 and TRBJ1-2; a possible D gene is TRBD1 (6 bases). The CDR3 runs to 14 residues. In germline, CDR1 is MNHNS, CDR2 SASEGT. The CDR3 DNA, read in part, is TGTGCCAGCAGTGAGGCCGGACAGTCATCCGAC. This gives the protein CASSEAGQSSD. The complete CDR3 sequence is CASSEAGQSSDYTF.

This clone was detected many times. The read terminates 3 residues before the CDR3 end, so the remaining end is supplied by the germline J gene. The chain joins TRBV30 to TRBJ1-2, with D unclear. With 3 bases removed from V and 7 bases from J, the gap between germline ends came to 12 bases. From germline, CDR1 is GTSNPN and CDR2 SVGIG (reference sequence). The CDR3 consists of 12 residues. The CDR3 bases that were read are TGTGCCTGGAGCCGCAGTTTGCTTGGC. This gives the protein CAWSRSLLG. The entire CDR3 protein reads CAWSRSLLGYTF.

This clone has ten or more counts. The read ends 3 residues early relative to the CDR3; the germline J gene fills the gap. This chain joins TRBV5-1 and TRBJ1-1, with D maybe TRBD1 (5 bases). The CDR3 sequence is 14 residues long. Trimming stripped 1 base from V and 4 bases from J, with 11 bases between. Germline CDR1 and CDR2: SGHRS and YFSETQ. The covered CDR3 bases are TGCGCCAGCAGCTTGTTGGGGGGGGGCACTGAA. Protein sequence: CASSLLGGGTE. The full CDR3 is CASSLLGGGTEAFF.

Comment on this clone: Coverage ceases 3 residues before the CDR3 finishes, and the germline J gene fills in the end. The V gene is TRBV20-1, the J gene TRBJ2-1; TRBD1 matches 9 bases. Trimming took 2 bases from V and 8 from J; bases not matched to a gene: 7. CDR3 length equals 14 residues. Germline-derived CDR1 and CDR2 are DFQATT and SNEGSKA (reference sequence). The part of the CDR3 DNA that was read is TGCAGTGCTAGACCGGGACAGGGAAATCATGAG. It yields the protein CSARPGQGNHE. The CDR3, in full, reads CSARPGQGNHEQFF.

This clone was observed at least ten times. The observed sequence ends 3 residues before the CDR3 terminus, with the missing tail filled in from the germline J gene. V gene TRBV7-9 combines with J gene TRBJ2-1; TRBD2 might be the D (6 bases). Trimming took off 5 bases at V and 7 bases at J, with 15 bases between the two ends. CDR1 SEHNR and CDR2 FQNEAQ come from the germline V gene (reference sequence). This CDR3 has 14 amino acids. The CDR3 loop is CASSPSRGANEQFF. CDR3 bases read: TGTGCCAGCAGCCCCTCCCGCGGGGCGAATGAG.

This clone was counted at least ten times. CDR3 DNA, as far as it was read: TGCAGTGCTACAGAGACTAGCGGGAGGCCTACG. It codes for CSATETSGRPT. The complete CDR3 protein is CSATETSGRPTQYF. The chain links TRBV20-1 to TRBJ2-3; TRBD2 agrees at 13 bases. The read ends 3 residues before the CDR3 terminus; that terminus is restored from the germline J gene. V was pared by 4 bases and J by 8 bases, with 6 bases of the junction left unmatched. The CDR3 has 14 residues. Germline V CDR1 and CDR2: DFQATT, SNEGSKA (reference sequence).

This clone was seen repeatedly, ten times or more. The CDR3 end lies 3 residues beyond the end of the read and is filled in from the germline J gene. The chain carries TRBV19 and TRBJ1-1; 9 positions agree with TRBD1. Germline V gives CDR1 LNHDA, CDR2 SQIVND (reference sequence). The trim removed 5 bases at V and 6 bases at J, leaving 13 bases unmatched. CDR3 size: 16 residues. CDR3 in amino acids: CASSSTGTGRRAEAFF. The sequenced part of the CDR3 DNA is TGTGCCAGTAGTTCCACCGGGACAGGGCGCCGGGCTGAA.

This clone was counted many times. The read falls 3 residues short of the CDR3 end, and the missing part is taken from the germline J gene. The chain uses TRBV2 and TRBJ2-7; 7 bases align to TRBD1. V shed 4 bases and J 2 bases; nucleotides not matched to a gene: 8. Germline lookup yields CDR1 SNHLY and CDR2 FYNNEI. CDR3 size: 15 residues. CDR3 DNA, as far as it was read: TGTGCCAGCAGTGTACCGGGACAGCAGGCCTACGAG. Its translation is CASSVPGQQAYE. The CDR3 in full is CASSVPGQQAYEQYF.